The 32 T cell receptor beta chains reported below all come from one sample, sequenced in a study of OX40 agonist ivuxolimab in advanced cancers. Clones were sequenced by immunoSEQ multiplex PCR, and TCRdb holds only the in-frame ones, with some missing. Of about 58,000 clones in the sample, 75% to 90% were seen once. Here the sequenced sample was CD4+ or CD8+ T cells sorted from blood, taken in a trial of the OX40 agonist ivuxolimab. All receptors derive from an adult with an advanced solid tumor such as melanoma, head and neck, liver or kidney cancer.

The CDR3: CASSFLSSGSKDNEQFF. The CDR3 nucleotides are TGTGCCAGCAGTTTCCTCTCTTCGGGCAGCAAAGACAATGAGCAGTTCTTC. V and J are TRBV28 and TRBJ2-1; D ambiguous. CDR3 length: 17 residues. Germline V CDR1 and CDR2: MDHEN, SYDVKM. V was shortened by 3 bases and J by 5 bases, with 20 bases between the two germline ends.

This rearrangement joins TRBV27 to TRBJ1-6; D is unresolved. The V end lost 8 bases, the J end lost 1 base, and 21 bases lay between the germline ends. The CDR3 consists of 18 residues. The V gene's germline CDR1 is MNHEY and CDR2 SMNVEV (reference sequence). The CDR3 reads CASAKVRGGGSYNSPLHF. In nucleotides, the CDR3 is TGTGCCAGCGCTAAGGTTCGGGGAGGAGGATCCTATAATTCACCCCTCCACTTT.

The chain recombines TRBV5-1 with TRBJ2-2; D unclear. With 6 bases removed from V and 6 bases from J, the gap between germline ends came to 9 bases. Germline CDR1 SGHRS, CDR2 YFSETQ. The CDR3 spans 12 residues. This chain's CDR3 is CASTLEAGELFF. CDR3 DNA sequence: TGCGCCAGCACCTTAGAGGCCGGGGAGCTGTTTTTT. The full variable domain, in which reference TRBV5-1 and TRBJ2-2 provide the parts outside the CDR3, is KAGVTQTPRYLIKTRGQQVTLSCSPISGHRSVSWYQQTPGQGLQFLFEYFSETQRNKGNFPGRFSGRQFSNSRSEMNVSTLELGDSALYLCASTLEAGELFFGEGSRLTVL.

V and J are TRBV6-5 and TRBJ1-3; the D is unclear. The CDR3 covers 11 residues. The V and J ends lost 4 bases and 11 bases respectively, with 9 bases between them. Germline-derived CDR1 and CDR2 are MNHEY and SVGAGI. CDR3 loop: CASSSKYAIYF. CDR3 bases: TGTGCCAGCAGTTCTAAGTACGCCATATATTTT.

The chain is built from TRBV2 and TRBJ2-2; 11 nucleotides match TRBD1. Germline values: CDR1 SNHLY, CDR2 FYNNEI. This CDR3 has 15 residues. V lost 5 bases, J lost 6 bases, and 5 bases stayed unmatched. The CDR3 loop is CASSRTGGIAGELFF. The DNA of the CDR3 is TGTGCCAGCAGTCGGACAGGGGGCATTGCCGGGGAGCTGTTTTTT.

The chain uses TRBV5-6 and TRBJ1-4; D uncertain. Germline CDR1 SGHDT, CDR2 YYEEEE. Between the trimmed V and J ends, which lost 4 bases and 2 bases, there was a span of 18 bases. The CDR3 contains 17 residues. This chain's CDR3 is CASSRVVARSTNEKLFF. CDR3 bases: TGTGCCAGCAGCCGCGTCGTTGCGAGGTCGACTAATGAAAAACTGTTTTTT. The full variable domain, completed using reference TRBV5-6 and TRBJ1-4, is DAGVTQSPTHLIKTRGQQVTLRCSPKSGHDTVSWYQQALGQGPQFIFQYYEEEERQRGNFPDRFSGHQFPNYSSELNVNALLLGDSALYLCASSRVVARSTNEKLFFGSGTQLSVL.

The chain recombines TRBV28 with TRBJ1-5, with D perhaps matching TRBD1 (5 bases). The CDR3 has 12 residues. V was cut by 2 bases and J by 7 bases, with 6 bases left in between. Germline V gene lookup returns CDR1 MDHEN and CDR2 SYDVKM. The CDR3 region has the DNA TGTGCCAGCAGTTTAGAGGGGCAGCCCCAGCATTTT. Protein: CASSLEGQPQHF.

This clone was counted between two and nine times. V usage is TRBV30 and J usage is TRBJ1-1, with a tentative D call TRBD1 (6 bases). The CDR3 has 13 residues. Germline V gives CDR1 GTSNPN, CDR2 SVGIG (reference sequence). V was clipped by 0 bases and J by 9 bases, with 14 bases between them. CDR3: CAWSVGAVRKAFF. CDR3 nucleotide sequence: TGTGCCTGGAGTGTGGGGGCGGTTCGGAAAGCTTTCTTT.

This chain joins TRBV19 and TRBJ2-5; a possible D gene is TRBD2 (7 bases). Germline V CDR1 and CDR2: LNHDA, SQIVND (reference sequence). Deletions cut 5 bases from V and 4 bases from J, with 11 bases between. The CDR3 covers 13 residues. The CDR3 DNA reads TGTGCCAGTAGTCGAAGGGGGGGAGAGACCCAGTACTTC. Translating gives CASSRRGGETQYF.

V gene TRBV2 combines with J gene TRBJ1-5, with 9 bases lining up with TRBD1. The CDR3 has 15 residues. CDR1 is SNHLY and CDR2 is FYNNEI in the germline V gene. V was clipped by 5 bases and J by 6 bases; unmatched bases: 8. CDR3 nucleotides: TGTGCCAGCAGTAAGACAGGGGGTTTAGGTCAGCCCCAGCATTTT. Protein product: CASSKTGGLGQPQHF.

The V and J genes are TRBV5-6 and TRBJ1-1; no firm D call. Trimming removed 4 bases at V and 1 base at J, with 5 bases between. The CDR3 covers 12 residues. CDR1 is SGHDT, CDR2 YYEEEE, per germline. CDR3 coding DNA: TGTGCCAGCAGCCAACAGAACACTGAAGCTTTCTTT. Its protein product is CASSQQNTEAFF.

This chain joins TRBV5-6 and TRBJ2-3; 11 bases agree with TRBD2. Trimming took 0 bases from V and 2 from J; bases not matched to a gene: 2. The CDR3 is 16 residues long. Germline V gives CDR1 SGHDT, CDR2 YYEEEE. Here the CDR3 DNA reads TGTGCCAGCAGCTTGGGACTAGCGGGGTACACAGATACGCAGTATTTT. Encoded protein: CASSLGLAGYTDTQYF.

CDR3 protein: CASSPSSGNTIYF. CDR3 nucleotides: TGTGCCAGCAGCCCCTCATCTGGAAACACCATATATTTT. The chain employs TRBV7-6 and TRBJ1-3, with D hard to call. The germline V gene has CDR1 SGHVS and CDR2 FNYEAQ. This CDR3 has 13 residues. V lost 5 bases and J 1 base, leaving 6 bases between the germline ends.

The chain joins TRBV28 to TRBJ1-6; no definite D call. The CDR3 is 12 amino acids. Germline V gene data show CDR1 as MDHEN and CDR2 as SYDVKM. Trimming pared 2 bases from V and 13 bases from J, leaving 9 bases between. The CDR3 region has the DNA TGTGCCAGCAGTTTAAGGGTAGGGCCCCTCCACTTT. This encodes CASSLRVGPLHF.

The rearrangement joins TRBV7-3 to TRBJ2-1; TRBD1 is a possible D gene (6 bases). The CDR3 is 16 residues long. Germline values: CDR1 SGHTA, CDR2 FQGTGA. V shed 5 bases and J shed 5 bases, with 19 bases lying between them. The CDR3 DNA sequence: TGTGCCAGCAGCCCCACTCTGGGGGCGTCTAACAATGAGCAGTTCTTC. It translates to CASSPTLGASNNEQFF.

CDR3 bases: TGCGCCAGCAGCTTAACAGGGATCTACACCTTC. This sequence encodes CASSLTGIYTF. The J gene is TRBJ1-2, the V gene TRBV5-1, with D tentatively TRBD1 (6 bases). The V end lost 2 bases, the J end lost 10 bases, and 9 bases lay between the germline ends. The CDR3 extends over 11 amino acids. Germline lookup yields CDR1 SGHRS and CDR2 YFSETQ.

This clone has more than one count but fewer than ten. The same CDR3 is also encoded by other DNA sequences in this sample. This chain links TRBV28 with TRBJ1-2; tentative D call: TRBD1 (6 bases). Germline V CDR1 and CDR2: MDHEN, SYDVKM. Trimming shortened V by 6 bases and J by 4 bases, and 18 bases separated the two germline ends. The CDR3 covers 15 residues. Here the CDR3 DNA reads TGTGCCAGCAGGAGACGAAGACAGGACGGCTATGGCTACACCTTC. This gives the protein CASRRRRQDGYGYTF.

This clone was seen once. The genes are TRBV11-2 and TRBJ1-1; the D is unclear. The ends were cut back, 0 bases at V and 8 bases at J, with 7 bases in the middle. This CDR3 comprises 12 residues. Per germline, CDR1 SGHAT and CDR2 FQNNGV. CDR3: CASSLERFEAFF. DNA for the CDR3: TGTGCCAGCAGCTTAGAGAGATTCGAAGCTTTCTTT.

About this clone itself: Other DNA sequences in this sample translate to the same CDR3. CDR3 residues: CASSEDSRSSPLHF. CDR3 DNA sequence: TGTGCCAGCAGTGAGGACTCCCGGAGTTCACCCCTCCACTTT. The chain employs TRBV6-1 and TRBJ1-6; D gene uncertain. Trimming removed 3 bases from V and 9 bases from J, with 12 bases in between. The CDR3 has 14 residues. Germline V gene lookup returns CDR1 MNHNS and CDR2 SASEGT.

The chain joins TRBV19 to TRBJ1-6; D is unresolved. Per germline, CDR1 LNHDA and CDR2 SQIVND (reference sequence). The CDR3 runs to 14 residues. Trimming stripped 5 bases from V and 4 bases from J, with 9 bases between. CDR3 in DNA: TGTGCCAGTAGTTTGACGGAGTATAATTCACCCCTCCACTTT. Its protein is CASSLTEYNSPLHF.

The chain uses TRBV5-6 and TRBJ2-2; TRBD2 matches at 7 bases. This CDR3 comprises 14 residues. Germline assignment: CDR1 SGHDT and CDR2 YYEEEE. J was trimmed by 5 bases and V by 9 bases; bases with no gene match: 10. As DNA, the CDR3 is TGTGCCACCTCCCGCGGGGGTGGTACCGGGGAGCTGTTTTTT. Amino acids: CATSRGGGTGELFF.

The chain is built from TRBV28 and TRBJ1-4, with D uncertain. In germline, CDR1 is MDHEN, CDR2 SYDVKM. The CDR3 extends over 13 amino acids. DNA for the CDR3: TGTGCTCTACAACGGGCAACTAATGAAAAACTGTTTTTT. It encodes CALQRATNEKLFF.

J is TRBJ1-2 and V is TRBV29-1; 10 nucleotides match TRBD1. Germline V gives CDR1 SQVTM, CDR2 ANQGSEA. This CDR3 contains 13 residues. The trim removed 3 bases at V and 8 bases at J, leaving 6 bases unmatched. The CDR3 sequence is CSVEGQGSIGYTF. In nucleotides, the CDR3 is TGCAGCGTTGAGGGACAGGGGTCTATAGGCTACACCTTC.

The genes are TRBV6-1 and TRBJ1-2, with TRBD1 as a possible D gene (6 bases). Trimming left V 8 bases short and J 2 bases short, with 9 bases between. This CDR3 spans 12 amino acids. CDR1 is MNHNS and CDR2 is SASEGT in the germline V gene. CDR3 residues: CASGQLNYGYTF. The DNA of the CDR3 is TGTGCCAGCGGACAGCTAAACTATGGCTACACCTTC.

The chain combines TRBV5-8 with TRBJ2-7; D call uncertain. Germline CDR1 SGHTS, CDR2 YDEGEE. Trimming pared 3 bases from V and 7 bases from J, leaving 14 bases between. The CDR3 extends over 13 amino acids. Here the CDR3 DNA reads TGTGCCAGCAGCTCCCGGGCTGCCTGGGAGCAGTACTTC. Amino acid sequence: CASSSRAAWEQYF.

The V and J genes are TRBV6-6 and TRBJ1-4, with D hard to call. V was trimmed by 0 bases and J by 12 bases, leaving 8 bases between them. Germline CDR1 is MNHNY and CDR2 is SVGAGI (reference sequence). This CDR3 is 12 amino acids long. This chain's CDR3 is CASSYSRAELFF. The CDR3 DNA reads as TGTGCCAGCAGTTACTCGAGGGCGGAACTGTTTTTT.

This clone was recorded once. This chain links TRBV6-7 with TRBJ1-5; D is unclear. TRBV6-7 is assigned to the ORF class and has an uncertain function. CDR3 length: 21 residues. With 2 bases removed from V and 3 bases from J, the gap between germline ends came to 29 bases. The CDR3 reads CASSYPAGVLARPRFNQPQHF. In nucleotides, the CDR3 is TGTGCCAGCAGTTACCCAGCGGGTGTTCTGGCGCGCCCCAGGTTCAATCAGCCCCAGCATTTT.

The chain couples TRBV7-3 to TRBJ2-2; 10 positions match TRBD2. Trimming at V came to 4 bases and at J to 6 bases, leaving 8 bases not matched to a gene. Germline CDR1 SGHTA, CDR2 FQGTGA. The CDR3 runs to 16 residues. In nucleotides, the CDR3 is TGTGCCAGCAGCTCCTCCCCCGGGACTAGCGCCGGGGAGCTGTTTTTT. Its translation: CASSSSPGTSAGELFF.

The chain joins TRBV19 to TRBJ1-2; D gene uncertain. CDR3 length: 20 residues. V lost 3 bases and J lost 3, with 29 bases in between. Per the germline V gene, CDR1 is LNHDA and CDR2 is SQIVND (reference sequence). For the CDR3, the DNA is TGTGCCAGTAGTATTAGCTTCGCGGTTCTATTGGCAGGCGAGGACTATGGCTACACCTTC. It specifies CASSISFAVLLAGEDYGYTF.

This chain links TRBV7-9 with TRBJ2-7; the D gene is possibly TRBD1 (6 bases). With 6 bases removed from V and 6 bases from J, the gap between germline ends came to 21 bases. CDR3 size: 15 residues. The germline gives CDR1 SEHNR, CDR2 FQNEAQ (reference sequence). As DNA, the CDR3 is TGTGCCAGCAGTCAAACCGCAAACCTCAGGGGCGAGCAGTACTTC. It translates to CASSQTANLRGEQYF.

The chain has TRBV30 and TRBJ1-5, with D perhaps matching TRBD1 (6 bases). Between the trimmed V and J ends, which lost 3 bases and 2 bases, there was a span of 11 bases. The CDR3 has 14 amino acids. Germline V gene lookup returns CDR1 GTSNPN and CDR2 SVGIG (reference sequence). The CDR3 nucleotides read TGTGCCTGGAGCCAACAGGGCGGCAATCAGCCCCAGCATTTT. As protein: CAWSQQGGNQPQHF. Drawing the rest from reference TRBV30 and TRBJ1-5, the complete variable domain is SQTIHQWPATLVQPVGSPLSLECTVEGTSNPNLYWYRQAAGRGLQLLFYSVGIGQISSEVPQNLSASRPQDRQFILSSKKLLLSDSGFYLCAWSQQGGNQPQHFGDGTRLSIL.

DNA of the CDR3: TGTGCCACCAGCAGAGATGGGAGAGGCTACACCTTC. Its translation: CATSRDGRGYTF. The V call is TRBV15, the J call TRBJ1-2; the D is unclear. There are 12 residues in the CDR3. The V gene lost 0 bases and the J gene lost 8 bases, with 7 bases spanning the gap. Germline CDR1 reads LNHNV; CDR2 reads YYDKDF (reference sequence). Full variable domain (missing parts from reference TRBV15 and TRBJ1-2): DAMVIQNPRYQVTQFGKPVTLSCSQTLNHNVMYWYQQKSSQAPKLLFHYYDKDFNNEADTPDNFQSRRPNTSFCFLDIRSPGLGDTAMYLCATSRDGRGYTFGSGTRLTVV.